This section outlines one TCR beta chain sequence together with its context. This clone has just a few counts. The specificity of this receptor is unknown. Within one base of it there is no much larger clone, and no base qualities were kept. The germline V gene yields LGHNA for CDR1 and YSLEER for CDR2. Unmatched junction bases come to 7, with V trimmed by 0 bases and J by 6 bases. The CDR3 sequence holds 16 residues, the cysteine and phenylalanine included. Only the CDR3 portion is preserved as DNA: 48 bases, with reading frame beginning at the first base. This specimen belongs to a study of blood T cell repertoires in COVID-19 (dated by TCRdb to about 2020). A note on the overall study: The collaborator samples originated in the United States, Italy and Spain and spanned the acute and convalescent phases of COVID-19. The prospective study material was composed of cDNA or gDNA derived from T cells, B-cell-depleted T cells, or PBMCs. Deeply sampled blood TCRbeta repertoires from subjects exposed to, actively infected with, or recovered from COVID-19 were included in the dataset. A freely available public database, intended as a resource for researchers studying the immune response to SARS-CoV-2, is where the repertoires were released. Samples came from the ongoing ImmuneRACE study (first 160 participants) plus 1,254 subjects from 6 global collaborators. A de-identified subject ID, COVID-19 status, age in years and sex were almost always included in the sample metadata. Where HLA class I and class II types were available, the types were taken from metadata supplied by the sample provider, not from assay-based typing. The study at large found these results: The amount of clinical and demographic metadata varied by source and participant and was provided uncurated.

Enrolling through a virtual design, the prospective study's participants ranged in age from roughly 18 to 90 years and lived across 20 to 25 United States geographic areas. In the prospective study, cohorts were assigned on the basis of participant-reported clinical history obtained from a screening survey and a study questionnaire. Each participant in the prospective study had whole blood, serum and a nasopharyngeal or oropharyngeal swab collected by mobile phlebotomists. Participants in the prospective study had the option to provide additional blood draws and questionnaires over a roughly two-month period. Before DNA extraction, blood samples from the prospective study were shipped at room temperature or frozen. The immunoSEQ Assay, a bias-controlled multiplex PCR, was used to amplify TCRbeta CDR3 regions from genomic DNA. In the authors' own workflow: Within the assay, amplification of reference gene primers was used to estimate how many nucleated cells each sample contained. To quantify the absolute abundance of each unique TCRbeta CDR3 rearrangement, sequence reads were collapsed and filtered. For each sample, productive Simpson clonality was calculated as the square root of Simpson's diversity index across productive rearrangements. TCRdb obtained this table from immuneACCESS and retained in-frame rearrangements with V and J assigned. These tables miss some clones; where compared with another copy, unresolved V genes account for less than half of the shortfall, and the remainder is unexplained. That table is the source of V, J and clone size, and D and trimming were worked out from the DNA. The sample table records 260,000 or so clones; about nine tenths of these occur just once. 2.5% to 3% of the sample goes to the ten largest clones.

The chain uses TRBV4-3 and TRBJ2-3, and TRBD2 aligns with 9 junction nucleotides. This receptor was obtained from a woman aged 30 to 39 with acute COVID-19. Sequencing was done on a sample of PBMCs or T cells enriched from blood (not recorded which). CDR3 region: CASSQEVGGGADTQYF. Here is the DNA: TGCGCCAGCAGCCAAGAAGTAGGCGGGGGGGCGGATACGCAGTATTTT.